This T cell receptor (beta chain) was recovered during a study of cytomegalovirus exposure and HLA in healthy donors. About the research overall: Unique TCR beta sequences numbering some 120 million came from 190 million or so T cells in an earlier analysis.

CDR1 and CDR2 (germline): SGHTA, FQGNSA. V dropped 5 bases and J dropped 0 bases, with 11 bases sitting between them. The CDR3 runs to 15 residues. In the PCR, 60 Vbeta and 13 Jbeta primers were used. The table came from immunoSEQ multiplex PCR; TCRdb's copy has only in-frame clones and leaves some out. The repertoire holds over 150,000 clones, with approximately 85% as singletons. Study findings and constraints: Within the data, a cluster of highly shared sequence variants was likely a sequencing artifact. Among TCR beta chains, those listed as cytomegalovirus-associated numbered under 200.

A word on this clone: No antigen is known for it.

The gene calls are TRBV7-2 and TRBJ2-1; D might be TRBD2 (5 bases). Specimen: PBMCs. The sequence was obtained from a girl between 5 and 17 years old in good health and CMV-seropositive. CDR3 DNA: TGTGCCAGCAGCGCGGACCGGGGCTCCTACAATGAGCAGTTCTTC. Protein sequence: CASSADRGSYNEQFF.